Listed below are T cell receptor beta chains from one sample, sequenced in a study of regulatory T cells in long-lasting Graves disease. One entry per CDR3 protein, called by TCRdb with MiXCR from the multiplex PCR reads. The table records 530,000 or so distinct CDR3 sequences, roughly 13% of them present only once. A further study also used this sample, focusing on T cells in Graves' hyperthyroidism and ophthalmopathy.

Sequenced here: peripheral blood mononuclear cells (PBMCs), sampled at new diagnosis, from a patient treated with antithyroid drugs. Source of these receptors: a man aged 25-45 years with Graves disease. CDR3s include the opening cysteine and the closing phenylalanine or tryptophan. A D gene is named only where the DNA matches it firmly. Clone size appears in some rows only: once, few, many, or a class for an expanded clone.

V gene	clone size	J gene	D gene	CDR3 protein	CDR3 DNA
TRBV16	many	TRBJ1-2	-	CASSQSTGDYGYTF	TGTGCCAGCAGCCAATCAACGGGCGACTATGGCTACACCTTC
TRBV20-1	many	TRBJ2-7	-	CSASTRAGHEQYF	TGCAGTGCTAGCACCAGGGCAGGACACGAGCAGTACTTC
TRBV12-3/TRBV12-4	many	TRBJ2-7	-	CASSFVRAIEQYF	TGTGCCAGCAGTTTTGTTAGGGCCATCGAGCAGTACTTC
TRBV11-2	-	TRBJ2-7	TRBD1	CASSLEGGPHEQYF	TGTGCCAGCAGCTTAGAAGGGGGCCCCCACGAGCAGTACTTC
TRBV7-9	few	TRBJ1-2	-	CASSPRLPSGYGYTF	TGTGCCAGCAGCCCGCGACTCCCATCGGGCTATGGCTACACCTTC
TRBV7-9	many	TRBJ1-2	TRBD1	CASSSIRGLTTNYGYTF	TGTGCCAGCAGCAGTATCAGGGGGCTTACGACTAACTATGGCTACACCTTC
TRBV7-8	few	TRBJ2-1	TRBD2	CASSLRLAGVPIKFF	TGTGCCAGCAGCTTACGGCTAGCGGGAGTCCCTATTAAGTTCTTC
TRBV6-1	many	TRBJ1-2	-	CASSDAGFSGYTF	TGTGCCAGCAGTGACGCAGGATTTTCTGGCTACACCTTC
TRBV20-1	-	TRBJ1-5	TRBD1	CSATEGTANQPQHF	TGCAGTGCCACAGAAGGGACAGCTAATCAGCCCCAGCATTTT
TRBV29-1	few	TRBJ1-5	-	CSVSTGHNQPQHF	TGCAGCGTCTCTACAGGGCACAATCAGCCCCAGCATTTT
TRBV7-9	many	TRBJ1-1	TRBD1	CASSSSDRAEGAFF	TGTGCCAGCAGCTCCTCGGACAGGGCAGAGGGAGCTTTCTTT
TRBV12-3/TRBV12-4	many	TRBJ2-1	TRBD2	CASSLESPSGSPASYNEQFF	TGTGCCAGCAGTTTAGAAAGTCCTAGCGGGAGCCCCGCCTCCTACAATGAGCAGTTCTTC
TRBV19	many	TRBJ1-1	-	CASSIPGLEAFF	TGTGCCAGTAGTATCCCGGGACTAGAAGCTTTCTTT
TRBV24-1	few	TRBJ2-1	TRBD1	CATSDRDRGMDEQFF	TGTGCCACCAGTGATCGGGACAGGGGCATGGATGAGCAGTTCTTC
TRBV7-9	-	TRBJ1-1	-	CASSLLPVGTEAFF	TGTGCCAGCAGCTTATTACCCGTGGGCACTGAAGCTTTCTTT
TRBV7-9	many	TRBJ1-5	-	CASSLGLGGQPQHF	TGTGCCAGCAGCTTAGGTTTAGGCGGCCAGCCCCAGCATTTT
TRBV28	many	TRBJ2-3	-	CASNKRGGNTQYF	TGTGCCAGCAACAAAAGGGGGGGAAATACGCAGTATTTT
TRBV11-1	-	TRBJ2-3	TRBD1	CASSLAGQGATNTQYF	TGTGCCAGCAGCTTAGCGGGACAGGGGGCTACGAATACGCAGTATTTT
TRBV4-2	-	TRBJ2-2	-	CASSQEQGSGELFF	TGTGCCAGCAGCCAAGAACAGGGATCCGGGGAGCTGTTTTTT
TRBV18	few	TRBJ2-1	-	CASLSGSSYNEQFF	TGTGCCAGCCTTAGCGGAAGCTCCTACAATGAGCAGTTCTTC
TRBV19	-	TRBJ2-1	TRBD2	CASSSKSPPSGSFNEQFF	TGTGCCAGTAGTTCTAAATCCCCCCCTAGCGGGAGCTTTAATGAGCAGTTCTTC
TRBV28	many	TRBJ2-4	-	CATLARDVNIQYF	TGTGCCACCCTAGCCAGGGATGTAAACATTCAGTACTTC
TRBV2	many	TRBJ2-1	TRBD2	CASSEGLAGLFYNEQFF	TGTGCCAGCAGTGAGGGACTAGCGGGCCTCTTCTACAATGAGCAGTTCTTC